The source of this T cell receptor (beta chain) is a study of shared clonotypes between healthy human individuals. Overall study findings and caveats: Naive subsets typically showed greater estimated richness than memory subsets. Clonotype sharing among donors was expected to depend on sequencing depth.

A roughly 200 ng quantity of DNA, roughly 30,000 T cell genomes, went into the sorted-subset replicate PCRs. Data came from immunoSEQ multiplex PCR; TCRdb stores just in-frame clones and leaves some out. In the table there are 2 million to 2.5 million clones, 80% to 95% of which are singletons. This CDR3 contains 16 residues. In germline, CDR1 is SGHKS, CDR2 YYEKEE (reference sequence). The V end was cut by 4 bases, the J end by 1 base, with 17 bases between. Regarding this clone: Its cognate antigen is unknown.

This receptor was identified in a man aged 18 to 35 in good health. Some clones in this sample may be carry-over from other donors' samples. Sequencing was carried out using naive CD4+ T cells from PBMCs. Described subset: CD45RA+ positively selected. The V call is TRBV5-5, the J call TRBJ2-5; D may be TRBD2 (6 bases). CDR3 coding DNA: TGTGCCAGCAGCGCGCGCCACATGGGGGGCCAAGAGACCCAGTACTTC. Amino acid sequence: CASSARHMGGQETQYF. The complete variable domain, with remaining parts taken from reference TRBV5-5 and TRBJ2-5, reads DAGVTQSPTHLIKTRGQQVTLRCSPISGHKSVSWYQQVLGQGPQFIFQYYEKEERGRGNFPDRFSARQFPNYSSELNVNALLLGDSALYLCASSARHMGGQETQYFGPGTRLLVL.